These 6 T cell receptor beta chains were sequenced from one sample in a study of T cell responses to AZD1222 COVID-19 vaccine. Here immunoSEQ multiplex PCR was the method, and the copy in TCRdb shows in-frame clones only, minus some. The sample includes some 130,000 clones, about 90% seen only once; the top ten take under 2.5%. The material was peripheral blood, obtained on day 0 of AZD1222 vaccination. These receptor sequences come from an adult in good health.

The CDR3 DNA sequence: TGTGCCAGCAAGGGGCCGGGGACTGAAAAACTGTTTTTT. This codes for CASKGPGTEKLFF. V is TRBV6-5 and J is TRBJ1-4, with D perhaps matching TRBD1 (5 bases). The V gene's germline CDR1 is MNHEY and CDR2 SVGAGI. V shed 7 bases and J shed 7 bases, with 13 bases lying between them. The CDR3 runs to 13 residues.

J is TRBJ1-5 and V is TRBV6-2 or TRBV6-3; the D is unclear. This CDR3 spans 12 amino acids. Per the germline V gene, CDR1 is MNHEY and CDR2 is SVGEGT. Trimming left V 5 bases short and J 10 bases short, with 12 bases between. CDR3 protein: CASSQTVGPQHF. Here the CDR3 DNA reads TGTGCCAGCAGTCAAACAGTTGGTCCCCAGCATTTT.

The chain is built from TRBV28 and TRBJ1-1; 7 bases fit TRBD1. This CDR3 contains 16 residues. V dropped 3 bases and J dropped 4; count of bases not matched to a gene: 11. The germline V gene encodes CDR1 MDHEN and CDR2 SYDVKM. The CDR3 DNA reads as TGTGCCAGCAGTTTGCTAGAGGGGGCGGTTATCACTGAAGCTTTCTTT. It codes for CASSLLEGAVITEAFF.

The chain is built from TRBV5-6 and TRBJ2-5; no firm D call. The CDR3 spans 14 residues. Germline V gene data show CDR1 as SGHDT and CDR2 as YYEEEE. V dropped 6 bases and J dropped 5 bases, with 17 bases sitting between them. CDR3 residues: CASTIPGVVETQYF. CDR3 DNA: TGTGCCAGCACCATCCCTGGGGTGGTGGAGACCCAGTACTTC.

In this sample, this clone turned up once. This chain uses TRBV5-4 with TRBJ1-5, with D uncertain. The CDR3 covers 15 residues. Looked up from germline, CDR1 is SGHNT and CDR2 is YYREEE (reference sequence). V shed 0 bases and J shed 7 bases, with 14 bases lying between them. The CDR3 loop reads CASSLGPAEKQPQHF. DNA of the CDR3: TGTGCCAGCAGCTTGGGCCCGGCCGAAAAGCAGCCCCAGCATTTT.

The chain joins TRBV27 to TRBJ1-4, with D maybe TRBD1 (6 bases). Trimming removed 2 bases from V and 7 bases from J, with 11 bases in between. The CDR3 has 14 residues. In germline, CDR1 is MNHEY, CDR2 SMNVEV (reference sequence). CDR3 region: CASSLPGASEKLFF. DNA for the CDR3: TGTGCCAGCAGTTTACCGGGGGCGAGTGAAAAACTGTTTTTT.